This T cell receptor beta chain appears in the sequencing data of a study of T cells in Graves' hyperthyroidism and ophthalmopathy. This clonotype turned up a few times. This CDR3 is built from 14 residues. Germline values: CDR1 SNHLY, CDR2 FYNNEI. With 2 bases removed from V and 6 bases from J, the gap between germline ends came to 10 bases. TCR beta CDR3 regions were amplified from RNA transcripts. The primer set for the first-round RT-PCR of the TCR CDR3 was HTBI. From the multiplex PCR reads, TCRdb called clonotypes with MiXCR, one entry per CDR3 protein. Counted here are around 570,000 distinct CDR3 sequences, just under 20% occurring once; the ten biggest clones make up around 50%. Extraction of PBMCs used roughly 9.4 ml of fresh peripheral blood.

The sequenced material came from blood. The receptor was isolated from a man aged 40-55 years with Graves' ophthalmopathy. The chain recombines TRBV2 with TRBJ2-2; D possibly corresponds to TRBD1 (7 bases). In nucleotides, the CDR3 is TGTGCCAGCAGTGAACAGGGGGGCTCCGGGGAGCTGTTTTTT. Its translation: CASSEQGGSGELFF.